This TCR beta chain was retrieved from a study of identical twins. As for this clonotype: What it binds is not known.

Template switching, a step in the protocol, added a universal primer site, and cDNA carried unique molecular identifiers. TCRdb redid the calling of the 5' RACE reads with MiXCR, one entry per CDR3 protein. Of hundreds of thousands of distinct CDR3 sequences in the sample, 7% to 7.5% were seen once. Overall study results and limits: Models underestimated out-of-frame TCR alpha sharing in monozygotic twins.

These data were likewise used in another study, on yellow fever vaccine responses in identical twins. That source adds: Twins reportedly showed a vaccine T cell response that seemed partly convergent and partly personalized.

Source material: PBMCs. The source of this sequence is a woman between 18 and 29 years old in good health.

The CDR3 reads CASSFRQTRTGELFF. CDR3 sequence (DNA): TGTGCCAGCAGCTTCCGCCAAACCCGTACCGGGGAGCTGTTTTTT. V is TRBV3-1 and J is TRBJ2-2, with unresolved D. In germline, CDR1 is LGHDT, CDR2 YNNKEL (reference sequence). V was shortened by 5 bases and J by 5 bases, with 15 bases between the two germline ends. This CDR3 contains 15 residues.